A selection of T cell receptor beta chains follows, all from one sample in a study of blood T cell repertoires in COVID-19. Assay: immunoSEQ multiplex PCR; the TCRdb copy retains only in-frame clones and omits some. The table includes fewer than 300,000 clones, around 89% detected once. The sample was peripheral blood. The receptors stem from a man aged 25-45 years with acute or convalescent COVID-19. The CDR3 runs from the conserved cysteine through the conserved F or W. The D gene is left open where the match is weak. For some rows the clone size is stated as once, few or many, or as a class when expanded; others skip it.

-,TRBV29-1,TRBJ2-2,-,TGCAGCGTTGGGGGCAGGTGGGGACAAACCGGGGAGCTGTTTTTT,CSVGGRWGQTGELFF
-,TRBV28,TRBJ1-5,-,TGTGCCAGCAGCGAAGGGACAAGCTCAAATCAGCCCCAGCATTTT,CASSEGTSSNQPQHF
few,TRBV6-4,TRBJ1-6,TRBD1,TGTGCCAGCAGTGCTTACGACAGGGGAGTCTCACCCCTCCACTTT,CASSAYDRGVSPLHF
-,TRBV12-3/TRBV12-4,TRBJ1-4,-,TGTGCCAGCAGTTTTGGACAGTACGAAAAACTGTTTTTT,CASSFGQYEKLFF
once,TRBV10-1,TRBJ2-7,TRBD2,TGCGCCAGCAGTGACGCTAGCGGGCTCTACGAGCAGTACTTC,CASSDASGLYEQYF
-,TRBV7-3,TRBJ1-6,-,TGTGCCAGCGCCGGACAAAAGAATTCACCCCTCCACTTT,CASAGQKNSPLHF
-,TRBV14,TRBJ1-2,-,TGTGCCAGCAGCCCCCGGGGGGCCAACTATGGCTACACCTTC,CASSPRGANYGYTF
-,TRBV28,TRBJ2-6,-,TGTGCCAGCAGCAGGAAGAGACACCAGAGCTCTGGGGCCAACGTCCTGACTTTC,CASSRKRHQSSGANVLTF
once,TRBV24-1,TRBJ1-1,-,TGTGCCACCAGTGATGAGGGTCCCGGGGGAAGGACTGAAGCTTTCTTT,CATSDEGPGGRTEAFF
-,TRBV12-3/TRBV12-4,TRBJ2-7,-,TGTGCCAGCAGTTTGGCTCCGGGCGAGCAGTACTTC,CASSLAPGEQYF
-,TRBV3-1/TRBV3-2,TRBJ1-2,-,TGTGCCAGCAGCCTTTTCACAGGGATTTATGGCTACACCTTC,CASSLFTGIYGYTF
-,TRBV5-1,TRBJ2-2,TRBD1,TGCGCCAGCAGCTTAGATACAGGGGACACCGGGGAGCTGTTTTTT,CASSLDTGDTGELFF
-,TRBV5-4,TRBJ2-5,-,TGTGCCAGCAGCTTGGACAGGAAAGAGACCCAGTACTTC,CASSLDRKETQYF
-,TRBV6-1,TRBJ2-4,TRBD1,TGTGCCAGCAGTGAAGCTTTCCGGACAGGACAAAACATTCAGTACTTC,CASSEAFRTGQNIQYF
-,TRBV2,TRBJ1-1,TRBD1,TGTGCCAGCCACCGGGACAGGGTCTTCGACACTGAAGCTTTCTTT,CASHRDRVFDTEAFF
-,TRBV25-1,TRBJ2-2,TRBD2,TGTGCCAGCAGTGACCGGGGGGGACGAAACACCGGGGAGCTGTTTTTT,CASSDRGGRNTGELFF
-,TRBV19,TRBJ2-1,TRBD2,TGTGCCAGTAGTATAGAGGGACTAGGATTGTACAATGAGCAGTTCTTC,CASSIEGLGLYNEQFF
once,TRBV3-1/TRBV3-2,TRBJ1-2,TRBD1,TGTGCCAGCAGCTCGACGGCCCCGGGACAGGGCAACTATGGCTACACCTTC,CASSSTAPGQGNYGYTF
-,TRBV7-9,TRBJ1-6,-,TGTGCCAGCAGCTCAACAGGGTATTTGTCACCCCTCCACTTT,CASSSTGYLSPLHF
-,TRBV7-9,TRBJ2-2,-,TGTGCCAGCAGCTTACGAGTAGAGCTGTTTTTT,CASSLRVELFF
-,TRBV5-1,TRBJ2-5,-,TGCGCCAGCAGCTTGAGTAGGGGCTTCGGAGAGACCCAGTACTTC,CASSLSRGFGETQYF
once,TRBV4-2,TRBJ2-7,TRBD1,TGTGCCAGCAGCCAACTACCGGGACAGGGGCGAACCTACGAGCAGTACTTC,CASSQLPGQGRTYEQYF
-,TRBV28,TRBJ1-4,-,TGTGCCAGCAGCTCCTCAACTAATGAAAAACTGTTTTTT,CASSSSTNEKLFF
once,TRBV4-1,TRBJ1-1,TRBD1,TGCGCCAGCAGCCTTCCGGGACAGCAGAACACTGAAGCTTTCTTT,CASSLPGQQNTEAFF
-,TRBV6-5,TRBJ1-1,-,TGTGCCAGCACGGTCTCGAACACTGAAGCTTTCTTT,CASTVSNTEAFF
-,TRBV30,TRBJ2-7,TRBD2,TGTGCCTGGAGGAGGCGGGAGGGGTCGAGGGAGCAGTACTTC,CAWRRREGSREQYF
-,TRBV6-6,TRBJ1-2,TRBD1,TGTGCCAGCAGAGGGCAGGGGGAAAACTATGGCTACACCTTC,CASRGQGENYGYTF
-,TRBV5-4,TRBJ1-1,TRBD1,TGTGCCAGCAGCTTGGACAGGGGGCTTGAAGCTTTCTTT,CASSLDRGLEAFF
-,TRBV27,TRBJ2-7,-,TGTGCCAGCAGTTTTCATCAGAACTACGAGCAGTACTTC,CASSFHQNYEQYF
-,TRBV29-1,TRBJ2-1,TRBD2,TGCAGCGCTGGGACTAGCGGAACCTACAATGAGCAGTTCTTC,CSAGTSGTYNEQFF
-,TRBV3-1/TRBV3-2,TRBJ2-2,TRBD2,TGTGCCAGCAGCCCAGCGGGAGGCACCGGGGAGCTGTTTTTT,CASSPAGGTGELFF
-,TRBV30,TRBJ1-1,-,TGTGCCTGGAGTGTTAGGGGTGGGAACACTGAAGCTTTCTTT,CAWSVRGGNTEAFF
-,TRBV28,TRBJ1-3,TRBD1,TGTGCCAGCAGTTTAAGGACAGGCTCTAACTCTGGAAACACCATATATTTT,CASSLRTGSNSGNTIYF
-,TRBV12-3/TRBV12-4,TRBJ2-5,-,TGTGCCAGCAGCAAACTAGCTAAAGAGACCCAGTACTTC,CASSKLAKETQYF
-,TRBV9,TRBJ2-1,-,TGTGCCAGCGGAAGACTGGTCCATGAGCAGTTCTTC,CASGRLVHEQFF
once,TRBV11-2,TRBJ2-3,-,TGTGCCAGCAGCACCGGTACAGATACGCAGTATTTT,CASSTGTDTQYF
-,TRBV7-8,TRBJ1-2,-,TGTGCCAGCAGCTTATCGCCGACAGCCAACTATGGCTACACCTTC,CASSLSPTANYGYTF
-,TRBV7-8,TRBJ2-1,TRBD2,TGTGCCAGCAGCGTCGGGGGGGGTAGCAATGAGCAGTTCTTC,CASSVGGGSNEQFF
-,TRBV5-1,TRBJ1-1,-,TGCGCCAGCAGCCCCGAGCAGGGCTTCACTGAAGCTTTCTTT,CASSPEQGFTEAFF
-,TRBV7-9,TRBJ2-7,TRBD2,TGTGCCAGCAGCCCAGCGGGCGGGAGGGAATTTGGGGAGCAGTACTTC,CASSPAGGREFGEQYF
-,TRBV3-1/TRBV3-2,TRBJ1-5,-,TGTGCCAGCAGTTACAGGAATCAGCCCCAGCATTTT,CASSYRNQPQHF
-,TRBV30,TRBJ1-2,TRBD1,TGTGCCTGGACTCGGGCAGGGGGTCTCTTAGGCTACACCTTC,CAWTRAGGLLGYTF
-,TRBV23-1,TRBJ2-7,-,TGCGCCAGCAGTCAAGGGTTAACGGTGGGCGACGAGCAGTACTTC,CASSQGLTVGDEQYF
once,TRBV3-1/TRBV3-2,TRBJ2-3,-,TGTGCCAGCAGCCAAGGTGGGACAACGCAGTATTTT,CASSQGGTTQYF
few,TRBV11-2,TRBJ1-2,-,TGTGCCAGCAGCTTAGTCTGGGCAGCCCTTGATGGCTACACCTTC,CASSLVWAALDGYTF
-,TRBV19,TRBJ2-5,TRBD1,TGTGCCAGTAGTATCAGACCCCCCGGACGACAGGGGGCAAGGGAGACCCAGTACTTC,CASSIRPPGRQGARETQYF
few,TRBV6-7,TRBJ2-7,TRBD1,TGTGCCAGCAGTTACGGGACAGGGGGGTGGGAGCAGTACTTC,CASSYGTGGWEQYF
-,TRBV7-9,TRBJ1-6,TRBD1,TGTGCCAGCAGCGGCACCGGGACAGGGCGGTCACCCCTCCACTTT,CASSGTGTGRSPLHF
-,TRBV5-1,TRBJ2-7,TRBD1,TGCGCCAGCAGCTTGGGTGGGACAGTATACGAGCAGTACTTC,CASSLGGTVYEQYF
-,TRBV27,TRBJ2-7,TRBD1,TGTGCCAGCAGCGCCGGGACAGGTCTAGAGCAGTACTTC,CASSAGTGLEQYF
-,TRBV15,TRBJ1-1,TRBD1,TGTGCCACCAGCAGAGATCCCGGTGGGACAGACGAAGCTTTCTTT,CATSRDPGGTDEAFF